These 11 T cell receptor beta chains were all obtained from the same sample, sequenced in a study of vaccination and CD4 T cells after COVID-19. Treatment specified: roughly 10-day PBMC culture with coronavirus spike peptide pools or control peptides (ViraFEST assay). Which antigens these TCRs recognize remains unknown. Sequenced with the Oncomine TCR Beta short-read assay was DNA taken from cultured CD4+ T cells. TCRdb ran MiXCR on the PCR reads and lists one entry per CDR3 protein. The profile shows more than 10,000 distinct CDR3 sequences, 73% of them singletons. Input material: CD4+ T cells from blood, cultured in vitro. Receptor source: a human donor who had recovered from COVID-19.

The chain links TRBV20-1 to TRBJ2-1; 8 nucleotides line up with TRBD1. This CDR3 is 13 amino acids long. The germline V gene has CDR1 DFQATT and CDR2 SNEGSKA (reference sequence). V shed 4 bases and J 6 bases; nucleotides not matched to a gene: 5. The CDR3 loop is CSANRDRGNEQFF. In nucleotides, the CDR3 is TGCAGTGCTAACAGAGACAGGGGCAATGAGCAGTTCTTC.

The rearrangement joins TRBV5-1 to TRBJ2-5; 8 bases fit TRBD2. V lost 3 bases to trimming and J lost 5 bases; unmatched junction nucleotides: 6. This CDR3 is built from 14 residues. Germline lookup yields CDR1 SGHRS and CDR2 YFSETQ. The DNA for the CDR3 is TGCGCCAGCAGCTCAGCGGGAGCTGGGGAGACCCAGTACTTC. It encodes CASSSAGAGETQYF.

CDR3 residues: CASSLVPAGGSTEAFF. The CDR3 nucleotides read TGTGCCAGCAGTTTAGTCCCGGCAGGCGGGAGCACTGAAGCTTTCTTT. This chain links TRBV28 with TRBJ1-1; D call uncertain. Trimming pared 2 bases from V and 4 bases from J, leaving 17 bases between. This CDR3 is 16 amino acids long. Germline V lookup: CDR1 MDHEN, CDR2 SYDVKM.

The chain links TRBV7-2 to TRBJ1-1; D is undetermined. Germline CDR1 and CDR2: SGHTA and FQGNSA. The V gene lost 1 base and the J gene lost 1 base, with 7 bases spanning the gap. The CDR3 runs to 14 residues. The CDR3 nucleotides read TGTGCCAGCAGCTTAGTCCCAGAGAACACTGAAGCTTTCTTT. Protein: CASSLVPENTEAFF. Full variable domain (remainder filled in from reference TRBV7-2 and TRBJ1-1): GAGVSQSPSNKVTEKGKDVELRCDPISGHTALYWYRQSLGQGLEFLIYFQGNSAPDKSGLPSDRFSAERTGGSVSTLTIQRTQQEDSAVYLCASSLVPENTEAFFGQGTRLTVV.

In its sample, this clonotype ranks as large. This chain joins TRBV20-1 and TRBJ1-1, with D possibly matching TRBD1 (5 bases). The CDR3 has 13 residues. Germline loops: CDR1 DFQATT, CDR2 SNEGSKA (reference sequence). Trimming left V 1 base short and J 5 bases short, with 11 bases between. This chain's CDR3 is CSARGGVGTEAFF. CDR3 nucleotide sequence: TGCAGTGCTAGAGGGGGCGTAGGTACTGAAGCTTTCTTT.

This clonotype has just one count. V is TRBV20-1 and J is TRBJ2-3, with unresolved D. Germline V gene sequence: CDR1 DFQATT, CDR2 SNEGSKA (reference sequence). The ends were cut back, 5 bases at V and 1 base at J, with 7 bases in the middle. CDR3 length: 12 residues. CDR3 amino acids: CSAPPGTDTQYF. The CDR3 DNA sequence: TGCAGTGCTCCTCCAGGCACAGATACGCAGTATTTT.

V usage is TRBV28 and J usage is TRBJ1-2; D uncertain. Germline CDR1 reads MDHEN; CDR2 reads SYDVKM. V shed 6 bases and J shed 5 bases, with 13 bases lying between them. The CDR3 has 13 residues. CDR3 bases: TGTGCCAGCAGCAATACTAAACTATATGGCTACACCTTC. This codes for CASSNTKLYGYTF.

V usage is TRBV5-4 and J usage is TRBJ2-1, with 8 bases matching TRBD1. The germline CDR1 and CDR2 sequences are SGHNT and YYREEE (reference sequence). CDR3 size: 15 residues. The junction had 15 bases not matched to a gene; V was cut back by 4 bases and J by 12 bases. The CDR3 region has the DNA TGTGCCAGCAGCGAACCCGGGACAGGAGCGAAGCGGCAGTTCTTC. This codes for CASSEPGTGAKRQFF.

The rearrangement links TRBV24-1 to TRBJ1-1, with TRBD1 matching over 8 bases. Germline loops: CDR1 KGHDR, CDR2 SFDVKD. This CDR3 has 14 amino acids. The V segment lost 4 bases and the J segment 9 bases; nucleotides outside the gene matches: 9. In DNA form, the CDR3 reads TGTGCCACCAGTGACCCCAGACAGGGGATGAAAGCTTTCTTT. This gives the protein CATSDPRQGMKAFF.

The chain recombines TRBV6-1 with TRBJ1-3; 9 bases are a match to TRBD1. V lost 7 bases to trimming and J lost 1 base; unmatched junction nucleotides: 5. This CDR3 spans 15 amino acids. Germline CDR1 MNHNS, CDR2 SASEGT. The CDR3 reads CASTTGQGSGNTIYF. The CDR3, as DNA: TGTGCCAGCACCACGGGACAGGGATCTGGAAACACCATATATTTT.

The V call is TRBV21-1, the J call TRBJ1-2; the table's D call of TRBD1 was not tested on the DNA. TRBV21-1 is marked as a pseudogene. The CDR3 totals 14 residues. The CDR3 sequence: CASSKGGTVGGYTF. DNA of the CDR3: TGTGCCAGCAGCAAAGGTGGGACAGTAGGCGGCTACACCTTC.